This is a list of T cell receptor beta chains from one sample in a study of blood T cell repertoires in COVID-19. The method was immunoSEQ multiplex PCR; TCRdb's version includes in-frame clones alone and lacks a portion of them. The sample has 250,000 to 300,000 clones; roughly 91% are singletons. Sequences were obtained from peripheral blood. These receptors all come from a middle-aged woman who had recovered from COVID-19. The CDR3 runs from the conserved cysteine through the conserved F or W. Each record gives: D gene, clone size, J gene, V gene, CDR3 protein, CDR3 DNA. D genes are given only for firm matches. Expanded clones get a size class; other rows say once, few or many, or leave the size out.

.,.,TRBJ1-3,TRBV18,CASSPGNHSGNTIYF,TGTGCCAGCTCACCGGGCAACCACTCTGGAAACACCATATATTTT
TRBD1,.,TRBJ2-7,TRBV5-1,CASGEQGVNSEQYF,TGCGCCAGCGGAGAACAGGGGGTTAATTCCGAGCAGTACTTC
TRBD1,.,TRBJ1-3,TRBV7-2,CASSLRTGGGWGNTIYF,TGTGCCAGCAGCCTCCGGACAGGGGGCGGGTGGGGAAACACCATATATTTT
.,.,TRBJ1-6,TRBV7-9,CASSQLGGYNSPLHF,TGTGCCAGCAGCCAACTAGGGGGATATAATTCACCCCTCCACTTT
.,.,TRBJ2-7,TRBV5-1,CASSHSDYEQYF,TGCGCCAGCAGCCATAGTGACTACGAGCAGTACTTC
.,.,TRBJ2-6,TRBV19,CASSIGTGPGANVLTF,TGTGCCAGTAGTATAGGAACAGGGCCTGGGGCCAACGTCCTGACTTTC
TRBD1,.,TRBJ1-5,TRBV6-2/TRBV6-3,CASSRPGQGPQPQHF,TGTGCCAGCAGCCGACCGGGACAGGGGCCTCAGCCCCAGCATTTT
.,.,TRBJ2-2,TRBV4-3,CASSPGTSTGELFF,TGCGCCAGCAGCCCAGGGACATCAACCGGGGAGCTGTTTTTT
.,.,TRBJ1-2,TRBV3-1/TRBV3-2,CASSHRVSGYTF,TGTGCCAGCAGCCACAGGGTATCTGGCTACACCTTC
TRBD1,.,TRBJ1-1,TRBV3-1/TRBV3-2,CASSPGTDNTEAFF,TGTGCCAGCAGCCCCGGGACAGACAACACTGAAGCTTTCTTT
TRBD2,.,TRBJ2-1,TRBV4-3,CASSQGVAGVQNEQFF,TGCGCCAGCAGCCAAGGGGTAGCGGGGGTTCAAAATGAGCAGTTCTTC
TRBD1,once,TRBJ1-5,TRBV11-3,CASSSPRTGPHQPQHF,TGTGCCAGCAGCTCCCCCCGGACAGGTCCGCATCAGCCCCAGCATTTT
.,.,TRBJ1-1,TRBV19,CASSIDLGQGTEAFF,TGTGCCAGTAGTATAGATTTGGGCCAGGGCACTGAAGCTTTCTTT
.,.,TRBJ1-3,TRBV6-5,CASTPGLISGNTIYF,TGTGCCAGCACCCCGGGACTTATCTCTGGAAACACCATATATTTT
.,.,TRBJ2-1,TRBV18,CASSPRRNEQFF,TGTGCCAGCTCACCACGTCGGAATGAGCAGTTCTTC